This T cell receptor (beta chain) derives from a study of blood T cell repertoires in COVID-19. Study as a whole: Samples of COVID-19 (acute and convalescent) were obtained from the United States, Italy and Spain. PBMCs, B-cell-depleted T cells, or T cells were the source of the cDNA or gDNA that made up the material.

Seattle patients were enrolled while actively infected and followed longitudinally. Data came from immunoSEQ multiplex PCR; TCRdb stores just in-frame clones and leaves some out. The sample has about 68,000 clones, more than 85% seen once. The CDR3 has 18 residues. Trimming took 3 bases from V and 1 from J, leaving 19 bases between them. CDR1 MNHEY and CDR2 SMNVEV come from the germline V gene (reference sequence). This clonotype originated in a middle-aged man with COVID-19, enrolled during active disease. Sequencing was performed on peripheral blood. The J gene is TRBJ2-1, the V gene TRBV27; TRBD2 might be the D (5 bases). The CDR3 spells CASSLRARGTMSYNEQFF. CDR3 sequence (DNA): TGTGCCAGCAGTTTGAGGGCCCGAGGCACTATGTCCTACAATGAGCAGTTCTTC.